Below are 10 T cell receptor beta chains sequenced from a single sample in a study of shared clonotypes between healthy human individuals. Repertoires were generated with immunoSEQ multiplex PCR, while TCRdb's copy carries only in-frame clones and drops some. The sample has approximately 1,500,000 clones; 98% are singletons. The sample comprised naive CD4+ T cells sorted from blood. Subset meaning: CD45RA+ positively selected. All receptors derive from a man under 40 in good health.

V is TRBV7-2 and J is TRBJ1-5; perhaps TRBD1 as D (5 bases). This CDR3 is built from 15 residues. Germline CDR1 reads SGHTA; CDR2 reads FQGNSA. V was pared by 3 bases and J by 5 bases, with 14 bases between. CDR3 sequence reads: CASSFRAGWDQPQHF. CDR3 in DNA: TGTGCCAGCAGCTTCCGGGCAGGGTGGGATCAGCCCCAGCATTTT.

Comment on this clone: The identical CDR3 is also encoded by other nucleotide sequences in the sample. V is TRBV6-1 and J is TRBJ2-7, with D unclear. Germline CDR1 is MNHNS and CDR2 is SASEGT. The CDR3 length is 12 residues. Deletions cut 4 bases from V and 2 bases from J, with 6 bases between. CDR3 in amino acids: CASSGLTYEQYF. In nucleotides, the CDR3 is TGTGCCAGCAGTGGACTCACCTACGAGCAGTACTTC.

V and J are TRBV28 and TRBJ1-5, with D possibly matching TRBD1 (5 bases). Per germline, CDR1 MDHEN and CDR2 SYDVKM. There are 16 residues in the CDR3. The V end was cut by 6 bases, the J end by 4 bases, with 19 bases between. The CDR3 DNA sequence: TGTGCCAGCAGCCGTGGGGGGACGATTATAAATCAGCCCCAGCATTTT. It specifies CASSRGGTIINQPQHF.

The chain is built from TRBV5-5 and TRBJ1-5; D uncertain. Trimming left V 0 bases short and J 3 bases short, with 13 bases between. Germline V CDR1 and CDR2: SGHKS, YYEKEE (reference sequence). The CDR3 sequence is 16 residues long. The CDR3 sequence: CASSLGWVGNNQPQHF. The DNA of the CDR3 is TGTGCCAGCAGCTTGGGATGGGTGGGGAACAATCAGCCCCAGCATTTT.

The chain couples TRBV9 to TRBJ2-4; 8 bases fit TRBD1. From germline, CDR1 is SGDLS and CDR2 YYNGEE. This CDR3 has 16 amino acids. After removal of 3 bases from V and 0 bases from J, the junction contained 5 bases not matched to a gene. This CDR3 reads CASSETGAIAKNIQYF. The CDR3 DNA sequence: TGTGCCAGCAGCGAGACAGGGGCTATAGCCAAAAACATTCAGTACTTC.

This clone was recorded a few times. J is TRBJ2-1 and V is TRBV7-9; D not resolved. Germline loops: CDR1 SEHNR, CDR2 FQNEAQ (reference sequence). Between the trimmed V and J ends, which lost 1 base and 0 bases, there was a span of 7 bases. CDR3 length equals 15 residues. CDR3 loop: CASSLGVVSYNEQFF. In DNA, the CDR3 is TGTGCCAGCAGCTTAGGTGTTGTCTCCTACAATGAGCAGTTCTTC.

The chain links TRBV29-1 to TRBJ1-3; 7 nucleotides agree with TRBD1. Germline CDR1 and CDR2: SQVTM and ANQGSEA. This CDR3 has 15 amino acids. The V segment lost 3 bases and the J segment 0 bases; nucleotides outside the gene matches: 5. CDR3 region: CSVEWDRGSGNTIYF. CDR3 nucleotides: TGCAGCGTTGAGTGGGACAGAGGCTCTGGAAACACCATATATTTT.

The chain is built from TRBV14 and TRBJ2-7; D is uncertain. V gave up 4 bases and J gave up 2 bases, with 9 bases separating them. The germline CDR1 and CDR2 sequences are SGHDN and FVKESK. The CDR3 consists of 13 residues. The CDR3, as DNA: TGTGCCAGCAGCCCTAATGTACCCTACGAGCAGTACTTC. It is translated as CASSPNVPYEQYF.

V and J are TRBV14 and TRBJ1-4, with a possible D match to TRBD1 (5 bases). V shed 0 bases and J shed 5 bases, with 16 bases lying between them. Per germline, CDR1 SGHDN and CDR2 FVKESK. There are 17 residues in the CDR3. The CDR3: CASSQEERGDRNEKLFF. Written as DNA, the CDR3 is TGTGCCAGCAGCCAAGAAGAGCGCGGGGACCGAAATGAAAAACTGTTTTTT. Complete variable domain (other parts from reference TRBV14 and TRBJ1-4): EAGVTQFPSHSVIEKGQTVTLRCDPISGHDNLYWYRRVMGKEIKFLLHFVKESKQDESGMPNNRFLAERTGGTYSTLKVQPAELEDSGVYFCASSQEERGDRNEKLFFGSGTQLSVL.

The chain carries TRBV19 and TRBJ1-1; D may be TRBD1 (6 bases). Trimming took off 3 bases at V and 1 base at J, with 9 bases between the two ends. CDR1 is LNHDA and CDR2 is SQIVND in the germline V gene (reference sequence). This CDR3 comprises 14 residues. CDR3 sequence (DNA): TGTGCCAGTAGTATGAACAGGGAGAACACTGAAGCTTTCTTT. Its translation is CASSMNRENTEAFF.